The sequence of this T cell receptor beta chain was determined in a study of blood T cells in healthy people across ages (dated by TCRdb to 2014 to 2015). For the study in its entirety: In model experiments, template switching captured about one uniquely barcoded TCR beta cDNA molecule for every two T cells. Using deep sequencing normalized with unique cDNA molecular identifiers, the study measured how TCR beta repertoire diversity changes with age. The donors were divided into four age groups: young (average about 15 years), middle-aged (around 41), aged (roughly 66) and long-lived (roughly 88). To avoid experimental bias, donors of different ages were distributed randomly across sequencing lanes. The study analyzed two additional independent replicas of 1 million unique cDNA reads from the same blood draw for two donors, one aged 18 to 30 and one aged 80 or older. On the study overall, not on this receptor specifically: Total diversity estimates from one million sequenced T cells were considered lower bounds and underestimates. The long-lived group showed more naive CD4+ T cells, fewer expanded clones and increased TCR diversity than the aged group, suggesting age selection. The percentage of naive T cells measured by flow cytometry correlated strongly with observed TCR beta diversity. Observed TCR beta diversity per million T cells fell roughly linearly with age, and a significant reduction was already apparent by age approximately 41. Conclusive comparison of naive and antigen-experienced compartments was prevented by the profiling of bulk unsorted PBMCs. The CMV infection status of donors was not known, potentially confounding age-related changes in expanded clonotypes.

Donors were about 36 systemically healthy Caucasian individuals from Russia aged roughly 6 to 90 years. Each donor gave 8.5 to 10 milliliters of peripheral blood, collected into EDTA-treated Vacutainer tubes. Ficoll-Paque density-gradient centrifugation was used to isolate PBMCs, with at least 6.5 million obtained per sample. Trizol reagent was used to extract total RNA from PBMCs, with at least 5 micrograms per sample. For every donor, flow cytometry on a PBMC aliquot measured the percentage of naive CD45RAhigh/CD27high T cells. Library generation was performed with 5' RACE. The run used an Illumina HiSeq 2500. The second PCR ran for about 6 to 12 cycles and used a J-beta primer mix along with a sample-barcoded 5' primer. A template-switch 5' adaptor carrying 12 random nucleotides introduced a unique molecular identifier onto each TCR beta cDNA molecule. At least 2.5 million CDR3-containing paired-end reads were obtained from each sample. The Mint cDNA synthesis kit, primed by a TRBC-specific oligonucleotide, was used to synthesize first-strand cDNA from all RNA. All cDNA was treated with uracil-DNA glycosylase and then went through a first 18-cycle PCR with the universal primers M1SS and BC2_uni_R. From the authors' description of their analysis: For normalization, 1 million high-quality reads were randomly selected from each sample, with every read carrying a distinct molecular identifier. Instead of being binned into consensus sequences, reads with shared molecular identifiers were discarded. CDR3 identification, clonotype clustering and error correction used MiTCR with a Q25 quality threshold and the strictest error-elimination algorithm. A nonparametric unseen species model with Euler transformation was used to estimate lower-bound total TCR beta diversity. The raw public reads went through TCRdb reprocessing: fastp at Q25, MiXCR clone calling, in-frame beta chains kept. Each CDR3 protein gets just one entry, which takes the most common genes and DNA from the rows behind it. In this record, the V and J calls reflect TCRdb's handling and not the investigators' own analysis. The sample includes 710,000 or so distinct CDR3 sequences, with less than 40% observed a single time. The ten biggest clones cover approximately 15% of the sample.

This clonotype has at least ten counts. Its specific antigen is unknown. It has no much larger one-base neighbor in the sample; base qualities were not kept. The germline V gene gives CDR1 as MDHEN and CDR2 as SYDVKM. Trimming at the junction amounts to 7 bases on V and 2 bases on J, and the germline ends lie 15 bases apart. The CDR3 starts with the cysteine, ends with the phenylalanine, and has 14 residues. The entry retains the CDR3 DNA only, 42 bases that are in frame from base 1. The sequencing sample was made of blood. Recombination linked TRBV28 to TRBJ2-7, with a weak D call of TRBD2 (5 bases match). This sequence was found in a woman of 80 years or more in good health. Donor details come from another sample of the same person, matched by shared clones. The CDR3 here reads CASTPQRQAYEQYF. The sequence in DNA is TGTGCCAGCACCCCGCAGCGGCAAGCCTACGAGCAGTACTTC.